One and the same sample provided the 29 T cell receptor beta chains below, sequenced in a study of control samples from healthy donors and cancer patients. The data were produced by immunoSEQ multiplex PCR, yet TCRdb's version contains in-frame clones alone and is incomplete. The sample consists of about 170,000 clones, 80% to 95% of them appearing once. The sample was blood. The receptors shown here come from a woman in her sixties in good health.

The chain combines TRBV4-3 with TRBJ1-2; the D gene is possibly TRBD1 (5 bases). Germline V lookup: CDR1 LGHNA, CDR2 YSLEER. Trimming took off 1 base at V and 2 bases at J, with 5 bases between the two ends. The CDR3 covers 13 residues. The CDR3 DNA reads TGCGCCAGCAGCCAAGGGACAAACTATGGCTACACCTTC. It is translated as CASSQGTNYGYTF.

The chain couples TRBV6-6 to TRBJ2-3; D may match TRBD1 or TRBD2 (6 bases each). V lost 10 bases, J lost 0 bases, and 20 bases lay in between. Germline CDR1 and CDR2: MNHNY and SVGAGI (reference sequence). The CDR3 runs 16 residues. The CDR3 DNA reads TGTGCCAAAGGAACAGGTGGAGGGGGTAGCACAGATACGCAGTATTTT. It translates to CAKGTGGGGSTDTQYF.

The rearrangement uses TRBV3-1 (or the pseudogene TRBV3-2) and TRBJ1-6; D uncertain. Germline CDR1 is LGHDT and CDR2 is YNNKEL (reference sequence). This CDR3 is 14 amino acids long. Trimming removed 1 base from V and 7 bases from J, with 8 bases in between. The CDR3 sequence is CASSQGSSNSPLHF. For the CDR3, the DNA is TGTGCCAGCAGCCAAGGGTCATCAAATTCACCCCTCCACTTT.

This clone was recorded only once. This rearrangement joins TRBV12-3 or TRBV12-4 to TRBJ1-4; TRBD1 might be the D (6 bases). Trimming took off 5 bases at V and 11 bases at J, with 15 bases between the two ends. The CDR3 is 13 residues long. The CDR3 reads CASSDSPGGKLFF. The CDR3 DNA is TGTGCCAGCAGTGACAGCCCGGGGGGCAAACTGTTTTTT.

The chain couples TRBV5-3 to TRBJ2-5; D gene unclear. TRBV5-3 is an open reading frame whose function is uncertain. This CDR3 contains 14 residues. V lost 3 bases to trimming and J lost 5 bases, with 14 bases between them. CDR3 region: CARSYPIRLETQYF. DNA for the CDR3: TGTGCCAGAAGCTACCCCATCCGGTTGGAGACCCAGTACTTC.

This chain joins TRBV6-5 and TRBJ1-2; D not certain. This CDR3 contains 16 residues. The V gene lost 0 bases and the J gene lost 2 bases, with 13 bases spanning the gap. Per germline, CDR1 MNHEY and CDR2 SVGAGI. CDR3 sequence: CASSYSHSGLNYGYTF. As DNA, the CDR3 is TGTGCCAGCAGTTACTCCCACTCTGGGTTAAACTATGGCTACACCTTC.

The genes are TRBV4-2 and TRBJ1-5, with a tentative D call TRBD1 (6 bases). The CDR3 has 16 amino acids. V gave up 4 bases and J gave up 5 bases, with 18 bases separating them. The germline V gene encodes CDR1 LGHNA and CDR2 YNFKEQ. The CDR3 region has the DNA TGTGCCAGCAGCCGGGGGACGCAGGGGTTTGATCAGCCCCAGCATTTT. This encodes CASSRGTQGFDQPQHF.

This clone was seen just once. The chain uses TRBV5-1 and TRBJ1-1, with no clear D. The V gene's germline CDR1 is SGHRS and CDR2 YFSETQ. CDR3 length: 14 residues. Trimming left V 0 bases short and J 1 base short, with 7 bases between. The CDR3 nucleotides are TGCGCCAGCAGCTTGGCCATGGGGAACACTGAAGCTTTCTTT. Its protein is CASSLAMGNTEAFF.

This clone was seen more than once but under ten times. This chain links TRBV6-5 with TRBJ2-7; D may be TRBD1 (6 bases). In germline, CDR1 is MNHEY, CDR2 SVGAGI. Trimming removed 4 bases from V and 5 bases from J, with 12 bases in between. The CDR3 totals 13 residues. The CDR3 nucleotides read TGTGCCAGCAGTTCAGGGGTTCGCCACGAGCAGTACTTC. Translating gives CASSSGVRHEQYF.

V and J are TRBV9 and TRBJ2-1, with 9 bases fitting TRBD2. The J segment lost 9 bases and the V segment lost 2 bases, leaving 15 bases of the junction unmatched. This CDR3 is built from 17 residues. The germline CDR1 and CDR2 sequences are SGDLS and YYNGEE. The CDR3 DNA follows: TGTGCCAGCAGCGTGGGTAGCGGGGGTGTTTCCTTTGGTGAGCAGTTCTTC. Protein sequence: CASSVGSGGVSFGEQFF.

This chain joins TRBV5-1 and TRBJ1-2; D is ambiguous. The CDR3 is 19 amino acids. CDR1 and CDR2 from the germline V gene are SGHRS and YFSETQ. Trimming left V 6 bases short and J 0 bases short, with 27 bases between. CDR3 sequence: CASIPHHGFSRLANYGYTF. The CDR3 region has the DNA TGCGCCAGCATTCCTCATCATGGTTTTTCCCGTTTAGCTAACTATGGCTACACCTTC.

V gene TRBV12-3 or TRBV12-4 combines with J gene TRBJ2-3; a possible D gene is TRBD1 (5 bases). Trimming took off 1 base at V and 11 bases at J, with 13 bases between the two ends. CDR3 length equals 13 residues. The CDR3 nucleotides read TGTGCCAGCAGTTTAGAGGGGCCCCTCGAGCAGTATTTT. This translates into CASSLEGPLEQYF.

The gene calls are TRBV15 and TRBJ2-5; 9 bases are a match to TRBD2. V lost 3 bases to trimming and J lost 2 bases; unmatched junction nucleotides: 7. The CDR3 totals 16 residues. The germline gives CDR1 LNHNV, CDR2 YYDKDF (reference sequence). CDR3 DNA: TGTGCCACCAGCAGGGTGGCGGGGGGGTGGCAAGAGACCCAGTACTTC. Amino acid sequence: CATSRVAGGWQETQYF.

The CDR3 loop reads CASSLTYEVRNYGYTF. Here the CDR3 DNA reads TGTGCCAGCAGCTTAACGTACGAGGTCAGGAACTATGGCTACACCTTC. The J gene is TRBJ1-2, the V gene TRBV7-8; D is ambiguous. The CDR3 consists of 16 residues. Germline V CDR1 and CDR2: SGHVS, FQNEAQ. The ends were cut back, 2 bases at V and 2 bases at J, with 15 bases in the middle.

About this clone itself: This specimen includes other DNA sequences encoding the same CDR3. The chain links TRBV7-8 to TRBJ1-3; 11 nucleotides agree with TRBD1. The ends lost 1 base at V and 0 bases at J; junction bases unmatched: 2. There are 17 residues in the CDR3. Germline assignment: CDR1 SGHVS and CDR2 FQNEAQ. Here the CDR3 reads CASSLGTGGASGNTIYF. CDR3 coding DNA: TGTGCCAGCAGCTTAGGGACAGGGGGCGCCTCTGGAAACACCATATATTTT.

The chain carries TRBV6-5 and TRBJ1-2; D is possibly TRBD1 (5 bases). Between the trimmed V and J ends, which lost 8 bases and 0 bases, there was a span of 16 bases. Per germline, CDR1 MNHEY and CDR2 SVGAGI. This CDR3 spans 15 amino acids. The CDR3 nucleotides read TGTGCCAGCCGGACGGTGAACAGGCCTAACTATGGCTACACCTTC. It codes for CASRTVNRPNYGYTF.

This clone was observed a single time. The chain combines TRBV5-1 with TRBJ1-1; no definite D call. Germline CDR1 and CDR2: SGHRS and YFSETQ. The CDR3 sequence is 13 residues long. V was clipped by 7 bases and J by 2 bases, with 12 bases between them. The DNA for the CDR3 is TGCGCCAGCCTCGACCCAGACAACACTGAAGCTTTCTTT. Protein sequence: CASLDPDNTEAFF.

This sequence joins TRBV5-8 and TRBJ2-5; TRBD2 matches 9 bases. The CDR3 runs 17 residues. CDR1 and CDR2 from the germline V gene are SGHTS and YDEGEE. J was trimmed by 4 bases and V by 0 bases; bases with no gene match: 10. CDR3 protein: CASSLGSEAGGRETQYF. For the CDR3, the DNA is TGTGCCAGCAGCTTGGGGAGTGAAGCGGGGGGAAGAGAGACCCAGTACTTC.

CDR3 nucleotides: TGTGCCAGCGCAAACCGGGACAGGGGCCCAGGTGAGCAGTTCTTC. It yields the protein CASANRDRGPGEQFF. The rearrangement uses TRBV5-4 and TRBJ2-1; the match to TRBD1 covers 10 bases. The ends lost 7 bases at V and 9 bases at J; junction bases unmatched: 13. The CDR3 loop spans 15 amino acids. Germline V gene data show CDR1 as SGHNT and CDR2 as YYREEE (reference sequence).

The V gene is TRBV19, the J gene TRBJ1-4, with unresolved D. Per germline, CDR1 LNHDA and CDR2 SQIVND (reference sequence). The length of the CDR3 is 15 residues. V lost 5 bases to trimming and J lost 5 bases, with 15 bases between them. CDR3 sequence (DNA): TGTGCCAGTAGTTCCCCGGGATCCGAAAATGAAAAACTGTTTTTT. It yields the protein CASSSPGSENEKLFF.

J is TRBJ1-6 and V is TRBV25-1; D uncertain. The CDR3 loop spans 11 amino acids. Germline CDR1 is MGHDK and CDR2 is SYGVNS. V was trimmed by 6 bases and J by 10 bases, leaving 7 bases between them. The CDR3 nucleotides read TGTGCCAGCAGGGAGGGCTCACCCCTCCACTTT. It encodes CASREGSPLHF.

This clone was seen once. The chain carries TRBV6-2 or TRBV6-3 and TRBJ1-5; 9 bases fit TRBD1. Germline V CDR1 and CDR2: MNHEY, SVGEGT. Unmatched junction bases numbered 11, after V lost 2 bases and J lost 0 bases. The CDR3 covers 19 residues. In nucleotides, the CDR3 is TGTGCCAGCAGTTACCGGACAGGGGTCACCAGTCATAGCAATCAGCCCCAGCATTTT. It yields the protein CASSYRTGVTSHSNQPQHF.

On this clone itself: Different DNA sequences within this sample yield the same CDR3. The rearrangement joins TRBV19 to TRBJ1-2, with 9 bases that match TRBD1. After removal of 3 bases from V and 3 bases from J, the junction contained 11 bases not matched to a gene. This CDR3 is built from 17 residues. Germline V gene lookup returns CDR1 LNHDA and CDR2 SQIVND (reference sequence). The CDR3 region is CASSIWSGRTGDYGYTF. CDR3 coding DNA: TGTGCCAGTAGTATCTGGTCGGGTAGGACAGGGGACTATGGCTACACCTTC.

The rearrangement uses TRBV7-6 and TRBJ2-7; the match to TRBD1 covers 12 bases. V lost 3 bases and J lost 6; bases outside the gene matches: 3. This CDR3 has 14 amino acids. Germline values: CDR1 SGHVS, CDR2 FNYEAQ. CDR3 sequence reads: CASSFGTGGGEQYF. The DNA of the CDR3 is TGTGCCAGCAGCTTTGGGACAGGGGGCGGCGAGCAGTACTTC.

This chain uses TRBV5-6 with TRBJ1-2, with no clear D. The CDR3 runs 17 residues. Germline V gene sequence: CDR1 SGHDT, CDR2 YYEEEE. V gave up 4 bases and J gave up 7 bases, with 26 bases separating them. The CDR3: CASSPNTGLADRGGYTF. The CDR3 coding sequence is TGTGCCAGCAGCCCAAATACGGGCCTGGCGGATAGAGGTGGCTACACCTTC.

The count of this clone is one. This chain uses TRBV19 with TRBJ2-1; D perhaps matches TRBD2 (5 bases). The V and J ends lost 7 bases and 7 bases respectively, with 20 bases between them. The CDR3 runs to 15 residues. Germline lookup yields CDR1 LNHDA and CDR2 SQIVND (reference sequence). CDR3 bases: TGTGCCAGTAAAATAGACCTCGACTGGGAGAATGAGCAGTTCTTC. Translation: CASKIDLDWENEQFF. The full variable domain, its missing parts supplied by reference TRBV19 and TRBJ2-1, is DGGITQSPKYLFRKEGQNVTLSCEQNLNHDAMYWYRQDPGQGLRLIYYSQIVNDFQKGDIAEGYSVSREKKESFPLTVTSAQKNPTAFYLCASKIDLDWENEQFFGPGTRLTVL.

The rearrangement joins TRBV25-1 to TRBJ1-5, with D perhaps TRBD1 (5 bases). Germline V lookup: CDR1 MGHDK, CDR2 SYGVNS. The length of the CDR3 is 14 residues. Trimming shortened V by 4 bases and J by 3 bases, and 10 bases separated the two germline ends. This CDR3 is CASSGDGYNQPQHF. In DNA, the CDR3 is TGTGCCAGCAGTGGGGACGGCTACAATCAGCCCCAGCATTTT.

The CDR3 reads CAWSRQENTEAFF. As DNA, the CDR3 is TGTGCCTGGAGTCGACAGGAGAACACTGAAGCTTTCTTT. The chain carries TRBV30 and TRBJ1-1; tentatively, D is TRBD1 (6 bases). This CDR3 contains 13 residues. Trimming left V 2 bases short and J 1 base short, with 8 bases between. Germline assignment: CDR1 GTSNPN and CDR2 SVGIG (reference sequence).

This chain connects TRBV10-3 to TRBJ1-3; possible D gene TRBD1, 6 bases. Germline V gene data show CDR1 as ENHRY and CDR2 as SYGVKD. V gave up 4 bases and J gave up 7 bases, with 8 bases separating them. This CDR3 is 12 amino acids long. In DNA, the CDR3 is TGTGCCATCAGTGCGCAGGGGAACACCATATATTTT. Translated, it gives CAISAQGNTIYF.